The 20 T cell receptor beta chains listed next were all sequenced from one sample in a study of T cells after yellow fever vaccination. TCRdb ran MiXCR on the 5' RACE reads and lists one entry per CDR3 protein. Found here are roughly 300,000 distinct CDR3 sequences, roughly 7% of them singletons; the top ten hold roughly a sixth. Source: PBMCs, taken approximately 40 days after the first yellow fever vaccination. Receptor source: a man in his late teens or twenties who received the YFV17D yellow fever vaccine.

The rearrangement uses TRBV6-1 and TRBJ1-1; perhaps TRBD1 as D (6 bases). The ends were cut back, 6 bases at V and 0 bases at J, with 14 bases in the middle. CDR3 length equals 15 residues. Germline assignment: CDR1 MNHNS and CDR2 SASEGT. The CDR3 spells CASSIQGEVNTEAFF. The CDR3 nucleotides are TGTGCCAGCAGCATACAGGGAGAGGTGAACACTGAAGCTTTCTTT.

In this sample, this clonotype turned up a few times. The chain is built from TRBV7-9 and TRBJ2-5; no definite D call. V was shortened by 5 bases and J by 2 bases, with 12 bases between the two germline ends. Germline V gene sequence: CDR1 SEHNR, CDR2 FQNEAQ (reference sequence). The CDR3 has 14 residues. In DNA, the CDR3 is TGTGCCAGCAGCGGCGCGCGGTGGCAAGAGACCCAGTACTTC. Its protein product is CASSGARWQETQYF.

This sequence joins TRBV5-1 and TRBJ1-2; a weak D match, TRBD1 (6 bases). Germline CDR1 reads SGHRS; CDR2 reads YFSETQ. V was shortened by 1 base and J by 8 bases, with 15 bases between the two germline ends. This CDR3 has 14 amino acids. CDR3 protein: CASSLSLGGDGYTF. In DNA form, the CDR3 reads TGCGCCAGCAGCTTGTCTTTGGGGGGCGACGGCTACACCTTC.

The J gene is TRBJ1-1, the V gene TRBV5-1, with unresolved D. With 0 bases removed from V and 3 bases from J, the gap between germline ends came to 9 bases. Germline CDR1 and CDR2: SGHRS and YFSETQ. CDR3 length: 14 residues. CDR3: CASSLGSWDTEAFF. In DNA, the CDR3 is TGCGCCAGCAGCTTGGGCTCATGGGACACTGAAGCTTTCTTT.

A few counts support this clonotype. This rearrangement joins TRBV7-6 to TRBJ2-2; 7 bases map to TRBD1. Germline CDR1 SGHVS, CDR2 FNYEAQ. The CDR3 runs to 15 residues. Unmatched junction bases numbered 9, after V lost 5 bases and J lost 6 bases. As DNA, the CDR3 is TGTGCCAGCAGCATAAGACAGGGCCCGTCCGGGGAGCTGTTTTTT. This gives the protein CASSIRQGPSGELFF.

As DNA, the CDR3 is TGCAGCGTTGAAATAGGGTCGGACTATGGCTACACCTTC. This gives the protein CSVEIGSDYGYTF. The chain recombines TRBV29-1 with TRBJ1-2; the D is unclear. CDR1 is SQVTM and CDR2 is ANQGSEA in the germline V gene. CDR3 length equals 13 residues. Trimming removed 2 bases from V and 3 bases from J, with 10 bases in between.

This clonotype was detected only once. J is TRBJ2-7 and V is TRBV11-1; tentative D call: TRBD2 (6 bases). The CDR3 extends over 18 amino acids. Germline-derived CDR1 and CDR2 are SGHAT and FQDESV (reference sequence). The V end lost 1 base, the J end lost 3 bases, and 22 bases lay between the germline ends. CDR3 protein: CASSLVGSTGRGFYEQYV. CDR3 coding DNA: TGTGCCAGCAGCTTAGTCGGGTCAACGGGACGGGGGTTCTACGAGCAGTACGTC.

This clonotype was counted only a few times. This chain links TRBV12-3 or TRBV12-4 with TRBJ2-1, with 7 bases that match TRBD2. The CDR3 runs to 14 residues. Germline trimming cut 3 bases from V and 8 bases from J; bases unmatched to any gene: 7. CDR3 bases: TGTGCCAGCAGTTTGGGTGGGACTATTCATGAGCAGTTCTTC. Its translation is CASSLGGTIHEQFF.

The rearrangement links TRBV4-1 to TRBJ2-5; maybe TRBD2 (5 bases). Germline CDR1 and CDR2: MGHRA and YSYEKL. There are 15 residues in the CDR3. The V and J ends lost 4 bases and 4 bases respectively, with 16 bases between them. CDR3 DNA: TGCGCCAGCAGCCCCCCCGGGCTCGGAGGAGAGACCCAGTACTTC. Its translation: CASSPPGLGGETQYF.

V and J are TRBV5-1 and TRBJ2-1; D might be TRBD2 (5 bases). Germline V gene sequence: CDR1 SGHRS, CDR2 YFSETQ. V was shortened by 4 bases and J by 3 bases, with 8 bases between the two germline ends. CDR3 length equals 13 residues. CDR3 DNA: TGCGCCAGCAGCCACGGGGTCTACAATGAGCAGTTCTTC. Translation gives CASSHGVYNEQFF. Based on the CDR3 plus reference TRBV5-1 and TRBJ2-1, the full variable domain is KAGVTQTPRYLIKTRGQQVTLSCSPISGHRSVSWYQQTPGQGLQFLFEYFSETQRNKGNFPGRFSGRQFSNSRSEMNVSTLELGDSALYLCASSHGVYNEQFFGPGTRLTVL.

This clonotype was seen only a few times. V and J are TRBV6-1 and TRBJ2-7; no reliable D call. V dropped 0 bases and J dropped 2 bases, with 5 bases sitting between them. The germline gives CDR1 MNHNS, CDR2 SASEGT. CDR3 length: 13 amino acids. The CDR3 DNA reads TGTGCCAGCAGTGAAGCGCGTCCCTACGAGCAGTACTTC. Translated: CASSEARPYEQYF.

This chain joins TRBV6-1 and TRBJ1-2; D possibly corresponds to TRBD1 (6 bases). The CDR3 sequence is 16 residues long. Trimming took 8 bases from V and 3 from J, leaving 22 bases between them. Germline CDR1 is MNHNS and CDR2 is SASEGT. Here the CDR3 reads CASYLGARAMYYGYTF. For the CDR3, the DNA is TGTGCCAGCTACCTGGGGGCCAGGGCGATGTACTATGGCTACACCTTC.

This clonotype was counted many times. The J gene is TRBJ2-1, the V gene TRBV11-2, with a tentative D call TRBD2 (5 bases). Germline CDR1 reads SGHAT; CDR2 reads FQNNGV. This CDR3 spans 15 amino acids. The germline V and J ends were trimmed by 5 bases and 8 bases, with 19 bases remaining between them. CDR3 DNA: TGTGCCAGCAGCCGTAGAATACCCCCCGGGGATGAGCAGTTCTTC. Encoded protein: CASSRRIPPGDEQFF.

This clonotype was observed a few times. This chain links TRBV11-2 with TRBJ1-2, with TRBD1 matching 11 bases. Germline values: CDR1 SGHAT, CDR2 FQNNGV. This CDR3 has 17 residues. V lost 5 bases and J lost 7; bases outside the gene matches: 15. The CDR3 sequence: CASSASSIGQGAPGYTF. In nucleotides, the CDR3 is TGTGCCAGCAGCGCCAGTTCTATAGGACAGGGGGCACCTGGCTACACCTTC.

The chain employs TRBV5-1 and TRBJ1-1, with 7 bases that match TRBD1. Per germline, CDR1 SGHRS and CDR2 YFSETQ. V shed 4 bases, J shed 6 bases, and the junction held 15 bases outside the gene matches. The CDR3 is made up of 16 amino acids. The CDR3 nucleotides read TGCGCCAGCAGCGACCGTTCGACAGGGAATAACGCTGAAGCTTTCTTT. Translating it yields CASSDRSTGNNAEAFF.

This clonotype has a handful of counts. V is TRBV5-1 and J is TRBJ1-2; 8 bases are shared with TRBD1. V lost 0 bases to trimming and J lost 3 bases; unmatched junction nucleotides: 1. Germline CDR1 reads SGHRS; CDR2 reads YFSETQ. This CDR3 has 14 residues. The CDR3 nucleotides read TGCGCCAGCAGCTTGGGGGACAGGTACTATGGCTACACCTTC. Translating gives CASSLGDRYYGYTF.

This clonotype was picked up one time. The genes are TRBV7-9 and TRBJ2-1; a weak D match, TRBD2 (5 bases). CDR1 and CDR2 from the germline V gene are SEHNR and FQNEAQ (reference sequence). The CDR3 runs to 12 residues. V lost 8 bases, J lost 5 bases, and 10 bases lay in between. In nucleotides, the CDR3 is TGTGCCAGCCCTAGCCCGAACAATGAGCAGTTCTTC. This sequence encodes CASPSPNNEQFF.

This clonotype has at least ten counts. V is TRBV3-1 and J is TRBJ2-3; no definite D call. The germline CDR1 and CDR2 sequences are LGHDT and YNNKEL (reference sequence). The V end lost 0 bases, the J end lost 2 bases, and 6 bases lay between the germline ends. This CDR3 is built from 14 residues. DNA of the CDR3: TGTGCCAGCAGCCAAGATGTGGCCACAGATACGCAGTATTTT. Amino acids: CASSQDVATDTQYF.

This clonotype was detected only a few times. This chain joins TRBV2 and TRBJ2-5, with D perhaps being TRBD1 or TRBD2 (6 bases each). Per germline, CDR1 SNHLY and CDR2 FYNNEI. V was clipped by 5 bases and J by 7 bases, with 17 bases between them. CDR3 size: 14 residues. CDR3 nucleotide sequence: TGTGCCAGCAGTCGGGCCGGGGGCCGAGTGACCCAGTACTTC. Protein product: CASSRAGGRVTQYF. Variable domain in full (rest from reference TRBV2 and TRBJ2-5): EPEVTQTPSHQVTQMGQEVILRCVPISNHLYFYWYRQILGQKVEFLVSFYNNEISEKSEIFDDQFSVERPDGSNFTLKIRSTKLEDSAMYFCASSRAGGRVTQYFGPGTRLLVL.

The chain is built from TRBV18 and TRBJ2-7; 11 bases agree with TRBD1. V was clipped by 2 bases and J by 3 bases; unmatched bases: 3. The CDR3 is 15 amino acids. The germline CDR1 and CDR2 sequences are KGHSH and LQKENI. This CDR3 reads CASSPTGQGGYEQYF. The CDR3 DNA is TGTGCCAGCTCACCAACGGGACAGGGGGGCTACGAGCAGTACTTC.